This TCR beta chain was obtained from a study of blood T cell repertoires in COVID-19. The CDR3 is 16 amino acids. J lost 3 bases, V lost 4 bases, and 9 bases had no gene match. Germline CDR1 and CDR2: SGHRS and YFSETQ. Generated by immunoSEQ multiplex PCR, the TCRdb table keeps only in-frame clones and is missing some. The sample records about 340,000 clones, roughly 90% being singletons. The specimen was peripheral blood. The clonotype was recovered from a woman aged 60-70 years with COVID-19, enrolled during active disease. The V gene is TRBV5-1, the J gene TRBJ1-2; 10 bases are a match to TRBD1. CDR3 amino acids: CASSRSGQGLDYGYTF. DNA for the CDR3: TGCGCCAGCAGCCGGTCGGGACAGGGGCTCGACTATGGCTACACCTTC.